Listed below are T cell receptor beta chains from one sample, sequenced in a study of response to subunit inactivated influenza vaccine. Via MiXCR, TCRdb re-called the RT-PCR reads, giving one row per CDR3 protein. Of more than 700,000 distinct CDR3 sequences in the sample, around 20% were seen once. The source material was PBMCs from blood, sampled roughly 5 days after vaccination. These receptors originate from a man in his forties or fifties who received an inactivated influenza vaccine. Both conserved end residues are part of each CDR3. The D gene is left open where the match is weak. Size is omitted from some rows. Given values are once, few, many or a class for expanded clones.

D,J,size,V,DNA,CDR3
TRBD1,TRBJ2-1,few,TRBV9,TGTGCCAGCAGCGTTAGTAGGACAGGGCTATACTACAATGAGCAGTTCTTC,CASSVSRTGLYYNEQFF
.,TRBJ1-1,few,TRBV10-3,TGTGCCATCAGCTCAGGCGAGAACACTGAAGCTTTCTTT,CAISSGENTEAFF
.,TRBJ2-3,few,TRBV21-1,TGTGCCAGCAGCAATGCTAGCACAGATACGCAGTATTTT,CASSNASTDTQYF
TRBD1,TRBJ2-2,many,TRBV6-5,TGTGCCAGCAGTTACCCCGCGGCCGGGACAGGGACGGACGGGGAGCTGTTTTTT,CASSYPAAGTGTDGELFF
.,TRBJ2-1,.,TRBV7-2,TGTGCCAGCAGCGTGCCGGGGTGGCAGAGTGAGCAGTTCTTC,CASSVPGWQSEQFF
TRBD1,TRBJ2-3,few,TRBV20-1,TGCAGTGACACAGGGGTAGGCACAGATACGCAGTATTTT,CSDTGVGTDTQYF
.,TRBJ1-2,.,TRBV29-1,TGCAGCGTTAGCCCAGGGATGGACTATGGCTACACCTTC,CSVSPGMDYGYTF
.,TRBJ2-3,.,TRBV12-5,TGTGCTAGTGGTTTGGACACCACAGATACGCAGTATTTT,CASGLDTTDTQYF
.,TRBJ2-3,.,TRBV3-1,TGTGCCAGCAGCCAAGGTTTACGAGCCCGGGGGACAGATACGCAGTATTTT,CASSQGLRARGTDTQYF
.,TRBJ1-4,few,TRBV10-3,TGTGCCATCAGGAACGGGGGGGATAATGAAAAACTGTTTTTT,CAIRNGGDNEKLFF